This record looks at one TCR beta chain sequence and its context. Germline V gene sequence: CDR1 MDHEN, CDR2 SYDVKM. CDR3 length: 15 amino acids. The V gene lost 6 bases and the J gene lost 0 bases, with 14 bases spanning the gap. This sample stems from a study of shared clonotypes between healthy human individuals. As defined, naive CD8 cells were CD45RO-negative and positively selected for CCR7, with terminally differentiated effector memory CD45RA+ cells excluded. Deep-level settings were used for running the assay. The repertoire was sequenced with immunoSEQ multiplex PCR; TCRdb's copy has only in-frame clones and lacks some. The sample includes about 700,000 clones, about 91% seen only once; the top ten take approximately 22%.

The sequencing sample was made of naive CD8+ T cells sorted from blood. The receptor was derived from a man under 40 in good health. The chain has TRBV28 and TRBJ1-1, with D hard to call. CDR3 nucleotides: TGTGCCAGCAGGGCCGCCGGGCGCTTGAACACTGAAGCTTTCTTT. Its protein product is CASRAAGRLNTEAFF.